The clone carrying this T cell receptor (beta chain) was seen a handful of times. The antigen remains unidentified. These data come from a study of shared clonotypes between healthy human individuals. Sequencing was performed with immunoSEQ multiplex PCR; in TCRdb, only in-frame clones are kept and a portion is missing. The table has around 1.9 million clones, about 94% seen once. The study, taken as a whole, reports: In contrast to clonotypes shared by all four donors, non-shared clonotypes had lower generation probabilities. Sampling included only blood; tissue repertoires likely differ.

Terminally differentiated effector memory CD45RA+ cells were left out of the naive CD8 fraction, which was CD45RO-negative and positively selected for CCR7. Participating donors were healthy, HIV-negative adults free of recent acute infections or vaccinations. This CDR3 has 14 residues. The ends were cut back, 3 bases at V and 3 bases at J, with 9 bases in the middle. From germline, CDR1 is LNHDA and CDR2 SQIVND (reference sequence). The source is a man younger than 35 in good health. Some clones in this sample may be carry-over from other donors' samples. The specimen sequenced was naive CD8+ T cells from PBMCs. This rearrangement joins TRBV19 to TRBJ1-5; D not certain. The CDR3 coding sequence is TGTGCCAGTAGTATGCCTGCTTTCAATCAGCCCCAGCATTTT. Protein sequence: CASSMPAFNQPQHF.